These 17 T cell receptor beta chains came from one sample sequenced in a study of blood T cells in healthy people across ages. Primed by a sample-barcoded 5' primer and a J-beta primer mix, a second PCR proceeded for about 6 to 12 cycles. TCRdb processed the 5' RACE reads anew with MiXCR; each CDR3 protein has one entry. In the table there are hundreds of thousands of distinct CDR3 sequences, around 52% of which are singletons. What was sequenced was blood. The receptor set was obtained from a woman aged 80 or over in good health.

This clonotype has a handful of counts. The chain recombines TRBV3-1 with TRBJ1-1, with D possibly matching TRBD1 (5 bases). Trimming removed 1 base from V and 1 base from J, with 13 bases in between. The germline gives CDR1 LGHDT, CDR2 YNNKEL (reference sequence). CDR3 length: 16 residues. The CDR3 DNA follows: TGTGCCAGCAGCCAAGTTAGGGGCGGGGGGAACACTGAAGCTTTCTTT. This codes for CASSQVRGGGNTEAFF.

This chain connects TRBV10-2 to TRBJ2-7; D is unclear. Germline values: CDR1 WSHSY, CDR2 SAAADI. CDR3 length: 13 residues. V was pared by 6 bases and J by 2 bases, with 11 bases between. The DNA for the CDR3 is TGCGCCAGCAGCTATATTAGCACCTACGAGCAGTACTTC. Translated, it gives CASSYISTYEQYF.

This clonotype was observed a single time. A read error may explain this, as a much larger clone is one base away. V and J are TRBV7-3 and TRBJ2-5; D possibly corresponds to TRBD2 (5 bases). The CDR3 extends over 15 amino acids. V shed 0 bases and J shed 11 bases, with 19 bases lying between them. Germline values: CDR1 SGHTA, CDR2 FQGTGA. The CDR3 DNA reads TGTGCCAGCAGCTTAACGGCAGCGGCCCCTAGTGAGCAGTACTTC. The encoded protein is CASSLTAAAPSEQYF.

In this sample, this clonotype turned up a few times. This rearrangement joins TRBV24-1 to TRBJ2-5; D might be TRBD1 (6 bases). The ends were cut back, 4 bases at V and 4 bases at J, with 12 bases in the middle. Per the germline V gene, CDR1 is KGHDR and CDR2 is SFDVKD. The length of the CDR3 is 14 residues. CDR3 region: CATSDRGEGETQYF. CDR3 coding DNA: TGTGCCACCAGTGACAGGGGCGAGGGAGAGACCCAGTACTTC.

This clonotype was recorded a few times. This sequence joins TRBV5-1 and TRBJ2-2, with 8 bases matching TRBD1. In germline, CDR1 is SGHRS, CDR2 YFSETQ. The ends lost 0 bases at V and 6 bases at J; junction bases unmatched: 4. There are 15 residues in the CDR3. The DNA for the CDR3 is TGCGCCAGCAGCTTGGAACAGGGGGGTGCCGGGGAGCTGTTTTTT. Its translation: CASSLEQGGAGELFF.

Turning to this clonotype: A much larger clone is a single base away; this may be a read error. The CDR3 coding sequence is TGTGCCAGCAGCGTAACTTCCCCAGATACGCAGTATTTT. Residues: CASSVTSPDTQYF. The chain recombines TRBV9 with TRBJ2-3; no clear D gene. CDR1 SGDLS and CDR2 YYNGEE come from the germline V gene. This CDR3 contains 13 residues. V lost 1 base, J lost 4 bases, and 7 bases lay in between.

Points on this clonotype: A much larger clone differs from this one at a single base, so this may be a read error. J is TRBJ1-2 and V is TRBV2; the match to TRBD1 covers 7 bases. The length of the CDR3 is 14 residues. Germline assignment: CDR1 SNHLY and CDR2 FYNNEI. The trim removed 6 bases at V and 8 bases at J, leaving 12 bases unmatched. CDR3 nucleotide sequence: TGTGCCAGCAGCTCACCGGACAGGAGAAGGGGCTACACCTTC. Its translation is CASSSPDRRRGYTF. Full variable domain (outside the CDR3, taken from reference TRBV2 and TRBJ1-2): EPEVTQTPSHQVTQMGQEVILRCVPISNHLYFYWYRQILGQKVEFLVSFYNNEISEKSEIFDDQFSVERPDGSNFTLKIRSTKLEDSAMYFCASSSPDRRRGYTFGSGTRLTVV.

The V call is TRBV29-1, the J call TRBJ1-6; D gene ambiguous. Germline CDR1 reads SQVTM; CDR2 reads ANQGSEA. Trimming removed 4 bases at V and 3 bases at J, with 10 bases between. CDR3 length: 14 residues. The CDR3 region is CSVAKDGYNSPLHF. CDR3 DNA: TGCAGCGTTGCAAAAGACGGCTATAATTCACCCCTCCACTTT.

This clonotype has a count of ten or more. The V gene is TRBV11-1, the J gene TRBJ2-7; D uncertain. V was clipped by 4 bases and J by 2 bases, with 9 bases between them. The germline CDR1 and CDR2 sequences are SGHAT and FQDESV (reference sequence). The CDR3 sequence is 13 residues long. The CDR3 DNA sequence: TGTGCCAGCAGCTGGACCGGTACCTACGAGCAGTACTTC. It is translated as CASSWTGTYEQYF.

CDR3 sequence: CASSLRGNEKLFF. The DNA for the CDR3 is TGCGCCAGCAGCTTGAGGGGGAATGAAAAACTGTTTTTT. The chain employs TRBV5-1 and TRBJ1-4; D perhaps matches TRBD1 (6 bases). V was pared by 1 base and J by 5 bases, with 6 bases between. This CDR3 is 13 amino acids long. Germline assignment: CDR1 SGHRS and CDR2 YFSETQ.

The CDR3 DNA reads TGCAGCGTTGAAGGTCGGGAGGTGGGCTCCTACAATGAGCAGTTCTTC. It codes for CSVEGREVGSYNEQFF. The chain has TRBV29-1 and TRBJ2-1, with 7 bases matching TRBD2. J was trimmed by 0 bases and V by 1 base; bases with no gene match: 6. This CDR3 spans 16 amino acids. Germline assignment: CDR1 SQVTM and CDR2 ANQGSEA.

This clonotype was picked up a small number of times. This chain links TRBV2 with TRBJ1-5, with D unresolved. The CDR3 loop spans 13 amino acids. Trimming left V 6 bases short and J 5 bases short, with 11 bases between. Germline V lookup: CDR1 SNHLY, CDR2 FYNNEI. CDR3 sequence (DNA): TGTGCCAGCAGCACGACCACAGATCAGCCCCAGCATTTT. Its translation: CASSTTTDQPQHF.

This clonotype was counted at least ten times. The chain carries TRBV2 and TRBJ2-1; 8 bases match TRBD2. V was pared by 4 bases and J by 10 bases, with 12 bases of the junction left unmatched. Germline lookup yields CDR1 SNHLY and CDR2 FYNNEI. The CDR3 is 15 residues long. CDR3 region: CASSGVSGAAEEQFF. CDR3 coding DNA: TGTGCCAGCAGTGGGGTTAGCGGGGCGGCGGAGGAGCAGTTCTTC. Full variable domain (missing parts from reference TRBV2 and TRBJ2-1): EPEVTQTPSHQVTQMGQEVILRCVPISNHLYFYWYRQILGQKVEFLVSFYNNEISEKSEIFDDQFSVERPDGSNFTLKIRSTKLEDSAMYFCASSGVSGAAEEQFFGPGTRLTVL.

In the case of this clonotype: Since a much larger clone is just one base distant, this may be a read error. The gene calls are TRBV27 and TRBJ2-1, with TRBD2 as a possible D gene (5 bases). V shed 4 bases and J shed 13 bases, with 17 bases lying between them. Germline lookup yields CDR1 MNHEY and CDR2 SMNVEV (reference sequence). The CDR3 runs 13 residues. The CDR3 nucleotides are TGTGCCAGCAGTTCATACTCCGGGGAGACCCAGTTCTTC. It specifies CASSSYSGETQFF.

Regarding this clonotype: A much more abundant neighbour one base away suggests this may be a read error. The chain has TRBV15 and TRBJ2-1; no firm D call. In germline, CDR1 is LNHNV, CDR2 YYDKDF (reference sequence). The CDR3 loop spans 15 amino acids. This CDR3 is CATSRQAGTYNERFF. The CDR3 DNA sequence: TGTGCCACCAGCAGACAAGCAGGAACCTACAATGAGCGGTTCTTC. Variable domain in full (rest from reference TRBV15 and TRBJ2-1): DAMVIQNPRYQVTQFGKPVTLSCSQTLNHNVMYWYQQKSSQAPKLLFHYYDKDFNNEADTPDNFQSRRPNTSFCFLDIRSPGLGDTAMYLCATSRQAGTYNERFFGPGTRLTVL.

The rearrangement uses TRBV20-1 and TRBJ2-2; a possible D gene is TRBD2 (5 bases). This CDR3 spans 17 amino acids. Trimming removed 4 bases from V and 2 bases from J, with 20 bases in between. From germline, CDR1 is DFQATT and CDR2 SNEGSKA (reference sequence). The CDR3: CSATPLSGNTNTGELFF. Written as DNA, the CDR3 is TGCAGTGCTACCCCCTTAAGCGGAAACACTAACACCGGGGAGCTGTTTTTT.

This clonotype was detected many times. The rearrangement joins TRBV7-2 to TRBJ2-7; D gene ambiguous. CDR3 size: 11 residues. Trimming took 5 bases from V and 4 from J, leaving 6 bases between them. Germline CDR1 is SGHTA and CDR2 is FQGNSA. The CDR3 here is CASSIGYEQYF. CDR3 DNA: TGTGCCAGCAGCATTGGTTACGAGCAGTACTTC.